The rows below give T cell receptor beta chains drawn from one sample of a study of radiotherapy plus CTLA-4 blockade in lung cancer. Sequencing used immunoSEQ multiplex PCR; TCRdb keeps in-frame clones, though not all of them. Among about 80,000 clones listed, 70% to 85% were seen once. Sequencing used peripheral blood, obtained from a patient treated with radiotherapy plus ipilimumab. The receptors come from a human donor with non-small cell lung cancer who had stable disease on radiotherapy plus ipilimumab. Each CDR3 is given with its conserved first and last residue. D genes are given only for firm matches. Where a row states a size, it is once, few, many or the class of an expanded clone; other rows omit it.

j_gene,v_gene,abundance,d_gene,CDR3aa,CDR3nt
TRBJ2-3,TRBV29-1,.,TRBD2,CSVSRASGGLDTQYF,TGCAGCGTTTCTAGGGCTAGCGGGGGCCTAGATACGCAGTATTTT
TRBJ1-6,TRBV18,.,.,CASSTKSSYNSPLHF,TGTGCCAGCTCAACAAAAAGCTCCTATAATTCACCCCTCCACTTT
TRBJ2-3,TRBV27,.,TRBD2,CASSPGTSGGFPDTQYF,TGTGCCAGCAGCCCCGGGACTAGCGGGGGGTTTCCAGATACGCAGTATTTT
TRBJ1-2,TRBV7-6,.,.,CASSPTPGYGYTF,TGTGCCAGCAGCCCTACCCCAGGGTATGGCTACACCTTC
TRBJ1-3,TRBV7-6,.,.,CASSLAANSGNTTYF,TGTGCCAGCAGCTTAGCGGCGAACTCTGGAAACACCACATATTTT
TRBJ2-1,TRBV19,.,TRBD2,CASSRTSGGFTYNEQFF,TGTGCCAGTAGTAGGACTAGCGGGGGGTTCACCTACAATGAGCAGTTCTTC
TRBJ2-2,TRBV6-1,.,.,CASRFSHTGELFF,TGTGCCAGCAGGTTCAGTCACACCGGGGAGCTGTTTTTT
TRBJ1-3,TRBV28,.,.,CASTPIGQRGNTIYF,TGTGCCAGCACTCCTATCGGACAGAGGGGAAACACCATATATTTT
TRBJ1-5,TRBV9,.,.,CASSVAEGNQPQHF,TGTGCCAGCAGCGTAGCCGAGGGAAATCAGCCCCAGCATTTT
TRBJ2-6,TRBV27,.,TRBD1,CASSLYAQGELNSGANVLTF,TGTGCCAGCAGTTTATATGCCCAGGGGGAGTTGAACTCTGGGGCCAACGTCCTGACTTTC
TRBJ2-7,TRBV4-1,.,.,CASSQESGYEQYF,TGCGCCAGCAGCCAAGAGAGCGGCTACGAGCAGTACTTC
TRBJ2-1,TRBV5-4,.,.,CASSLARGAGVNEQFF,TGTGCCAGCAGCTTGGCCCGGGGGGCGGGAGTTAATGAGCAGTTCTTC
TRBJ1-3,TRBV6-6,.,TRBD1,CASSYNGQGSGNTIYF,TGTGCCAGCAGTTACAATGGACAGGGTTCCGGAAACACCATATATTTT
TRBJ2-1,TRBV19,.,TRBD1,CASSPGPGGEQFF,TGTGCCAGTAGCCCTGGGCCAGGGGGTGAGCAGTTCTTC
TRBJ1-2,TRBV7-9,.,.,CASTPSGNYGYTF,TGTGCCAGCACCCCCTCAGGGAATTATGGCTACACCTTC
TRBJ1-6,TRBV25-1,.,.,CASSKRGQGQNSPLHF,TGTGCCAGCAGCAAAAGGGGTCAGGGGCAAAATTCACCCCTCCACTTT
TRBJ2-7,TRBV7-2,.,TRBD2,CASTKGLAGGRDEQYF,TGTGCCAGCACCAAAGGACTAGCGGGGGGGCGCGACGAGCAGTACTTC
TRBJ2-5,TRBV4-1,.,.,CASSQDKDLRAQYF,TGCGCCAGCAGCCAAGATAAGGACCTCCGGGCCCAGTACTTC
TRBJ1-2,TRBV14,.,TRBD1,CASSQGQGRSYGYTF,TGTGCCAGCAGCCAGGGACAGGGTCGATCCTATGGCTACACCTTC
TRBJ2-3,TRBV6-1,.,TRBD2,CASSVRLAGDLSTDTQYF,TGTGCCAGCAGTGTTCGGCTAGCGGGGGACCTAAGCACAGATACGCAGTATTTT
TRBJ1-2,TRBV9,.,.,CASSFPGQNYGYTF,TGTGCCAGCAGCTTCCCGGGACAAAACTATGGCTACACCTTC
TRBJ2-7,TRBV11-2,few,.,CASSFSYSTSEQYF,TGTGCCAGCAGCTTCTCCTACAGTACGAGCGAGCAGTACTTC
TRBJ2-1,TRBV11-2,.,.,CASSRVPGRLNNEQFF,TGTGCCAGCAGCCGCGTCCCGGGACGGCTGAACAATGAGCAGTTCTTC
TRBJ1-6,TRBV25-1,.,TRBD1,CASSEGDRGNSPLHF,TGTGCCAGCAGTGAAGGGGACAGGGGAAACTCACCCCTCCACTTT
TRBJ1-2,TRBV29-1,.,.,CSVERANYGYTF,TGCAGCGTTGAGAGAGCTAACTATGGCTACACCTTC
TRBJ2-1,TRBV10-3,.,TRBD2,CAISDPVAGGLYNEQFF,TGTGCCATCAGTGATCCCGTAGCGGGGGGCCTCTACAATGAGCAGTTCTTC
TRBJ2-1,TRBV7-2,few,TRBD2,CASSPHGAGVSTITNEQFF,TGTGCCAGCAGCCCACATGGGGCGGGGGTGAGCACAATTACCAATGAGCAGTTCTTC
TRBJ2-5,TRBV7-8,.,.,CASSPPGSRQETQYF,TGTGCCAGCAGCCCCCCCGGGAGCCGCCAAGAGACCCAGTACTTC
TRBJ2-1,TRBV6-4,once,TRBD2,CASSDTGGLNNEQFF,TGTGCCAGCAGTGACACGGGGGGGCTGAACAATGAGCAGTTCTTC
TRBJ2-3,TRBV7-8,.,.,CASSSRGNTQYF,TGTGCCAGCAGCTCTAGAGGGAATACGCAGTATTTT
TRBJ1-1,TRBV7-2,.,.,CASSLGGSPNTEAFF,TGTGCCAGCAGCTTAGGGGGCTCTCCTAACACTGAAGCTTTCTTT
TRBJ2-1,TRBV27,.,TRBD2,CASSLFISGGRVYNEQFF,TGTGCCAGCAGTTTATTCATAAGTGGCGGGAGGGTATACAATGAGCAGTTCTTC
TRBJ2-1,TRBV9,once,.,CASSQDGLASNEQFF,TGTGCCAGCAGCCAAGATGGTCTAGCTAGCAATGAGCAGTTCTTC
TRBJ2-3,TRBV2,.,.,CASRGLTDTQYF,TGTGCCAGCAGGGGGCTCACAGATACGCAGTATTTT
TRBJ1-1,TRBV6-5,.,TRBD1,CASSDRVLNTEAFF,TGTGCCAGCAGTGACAGGGTACTGAACACTGAAGCTTTCTTT
TRBJ2-1,TRBV9,.,TRBD2,CASSVVGLDGNEQFF,TGTGCCAGCAGCGTAGTAGGACTAGACGGGAATGAGCAGTTCTTC
TRBJ2-5,TRBV6-1,.,TRBD2,CASNRMGLQETQYF,TGTGCCAGCAACAGAATGGGACTACAAGAGACCCAGTACTTC
TRBJ2-3,TRBV28,.,.,CASSLGGVRTDTQYF,TGTGCCAGCAGCCTCGGGGGCGTGCGGACAGATACGCAGTATTTT
TRBJ2-2,TRBV6-5,.,.,CASSYLSLNIPGELFF,TGTGCCAGCAGTTACCTATCTCTTAACATCCCCGGGGAGCTGTTTTTT
TRBJ1-1,TRBV18,.,.,CASSPLRDPNTEAFF,TGTGCCAGCTCACCCCTGAGGGACCCGAACACTGAAGCTTTCTTT
TRBJ1-1,TRBV7-2,.,.,CASSLDQVNTEAFF,TGTGCCAGCAGCTTAGATCAAGTGAACACTGAAGCTTTCTTT
TRBJ1-3,TRBV5-1,once,TRBD1,CASSRDRSSGNTIYF,TGCGCCAGCAGCCGGGACAGGAGCTCTGGAAACACCATATATTTT
TRBJ2-7,TRBV5-1,few,TRBD1,CASSPGTGGGQYEQYF,TGCGCCAGCAGCCCCGGGACAGGGGGCGGGCAATACGAGCAGTACTTC
TRBJ2-5,TRBV9,.,.,CASSVGWVQETQYF,TGTGCCAGCAGCGTAGGGTGGGTACAAGAGACCCAGTACTTC
TRBJ2-7,TRBV19,once,TRBD1,CASSSGTGATYEQYF,TGTGCCAGTAGTTCTGGGACAGGGGCAACCTACGAGCAGTACTTC
TRBJ1-2,TRBV14,.,.,CASSQDLRGRDGYTF,TGTGCCAGCAGCCAAGATTTAAGGGGAAGGGATGGCTACACCTTC
TRBJ2-3,TRBV6-9,.,.,CASSWFTSAPRTDTQYF,TGTGCCAGCAGTTGGTTCACCAGCGCTCCTCGCACAGATACGCAGTATTTT
TRBJ2-4,TRBV2,few,TRBD2,CATKEFAGGIKNIQYF,TGTGCCACCAAGGAGTTTGCGGGGGGCATCAAAAACATTCAGTACTTC